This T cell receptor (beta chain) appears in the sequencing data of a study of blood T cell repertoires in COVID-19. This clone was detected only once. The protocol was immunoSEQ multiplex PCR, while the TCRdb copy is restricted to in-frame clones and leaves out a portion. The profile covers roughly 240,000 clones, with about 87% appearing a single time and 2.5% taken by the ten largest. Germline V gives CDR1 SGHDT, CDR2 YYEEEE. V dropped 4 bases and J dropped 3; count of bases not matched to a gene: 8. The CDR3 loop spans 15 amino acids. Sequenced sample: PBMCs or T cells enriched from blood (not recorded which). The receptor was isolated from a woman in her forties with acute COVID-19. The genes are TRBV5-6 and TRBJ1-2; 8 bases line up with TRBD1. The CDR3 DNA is TGTGCCAGCAGCGGACAGGGAAGATTTGACTATGGCTACACCTTC. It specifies CASSGQGRFDYGYTF.